One T cell receptor beta chain is described in this entry. Its antigen is currently unknown. These data belong to a study of Ad26.COV2.S vaccination and SARS-CoV-2 variants. Study-level background: Enrollment placed the donor in the COV1001 Ad26.COV2.S trial arm. Whole-study results and caveats: From the TCR breadth and depth analyses, total T cell responses may have been underestimated. Vaccinees showed greater spike-specific TCR breadth than placebo recipients.

Noted treatment: roughly 20 received Ad26.COV2.S at low or high dose, single or two shots; a few received placebo; per-sample allocation not given. The investigators took samples on day 63 after the first vaccine or placebo injection. Vaccination used an Ad26 vector expressing Wuhan-strain SARS-CoV-2 spike. Produced via immunoSEQ multiplex PCR; TCRdb's table is partial and in-frame only. Of 440,000 or so clones listed, 90% were seen once; the top ten hold roughly 3.9%. Trimming removed 10 bases at V and 5 bases at J, with 14 bases between. The length of the CDR3 is 12 residues. CDR1 is ENHRY, CDR2 SYGVKD, per germline.

Sequencing used peripheral blood, obtained in a trial of Ad26.COV2.S vaccine versus placebo. The chain links TRBV10-3 to TRBJ2-5, with D perhaps TRBD2 (7 bases). The receptor's source is a person aged 18 to 65 who received the Ad26.COV2.S COVID-19 vaccine or a placebo. CDR3 DNA sequence: TGTGCCACTTCCGGGGGGCTGGAGACCCAGTACTTC. Amino acids: CATSGGLETQYF.